These 3 T cell receptor beta chains were all obtained from the same sample, sequenced in a study of tumor-infiltrating lymphocytes in primary liver carcinoma listed by TCRdb under 2017. Total RNA and DNA were co-extracted from about 19-30 mg of bulk tissue with the AllPrep DNA/RNA mini kit, without cell sorting. The instrument given in TCRdb is Illumina HiSeq 2500. Starting from 450 to 500 ng total RNA, TCRbeta-specific cDNA was produced by reverse transcription with a constant-region primer and ProtoScript II reverse transcriptase. Three nested multiplex PCR rounds, following a slightly modified ARM-PCR procedure, were used to build the TCRbeta libraries. Each of the first two PCR rounds ran for approximately 10 cycles using multiplex TRBV1-TRBV30 forward primers together with a Cbeta reverse primer. TCRdb reworked the public reads: Q25 trimming with fastp, MiXCR clone assembly, productive beta chains retained. CDR3 protein sequences are deduplicated, and each keeps its most common genes and DNA. Within this sample are 20,000 to 25,000 distinct CDR3 sequences, with approximately 72% of them counted one time only. Approximately 41% of the sample lies in the top ten.

The sample comprised liver tumor tissue from sampling region 1. This specimen's cell subset or site label, interpreted: tumor region T1, superior pole. The receptor set was obtained from a man aged 35 to 55 with primary liver carcinoma and hepatitis B virus infection.

This clonotype occurred a few times. This sequence may be a read error, since a much larger clone differs from it by one base. The CDR3 sequence: CASSFLAGSYEQYF. The CDR3 DNA reads TGTGCCAGCAGTTTTCTAGCGGGCAGCTACGAGCAGTACTTC. The rearrangement links TRBV28 to TRBJ2-7, with 8 bases matching TRBD2. Germline V CDR1 and CDR2: MDHEN, SYDVKM. With V trimmed by 3 bases and J by 3 bases, 4 bases remained unmatched. The CDR3 sequence is 14 residues long.

For this clonotype: At one boundary the junction diverges from the germline segment, which might be a read error. The gene calls are TRBV29-1 and TRBJ2-5, with 8 bases fitting TRBD1. Germline loops: CDR1 SQVTM, CDR2 ANQGSEA. The CDR3 spans 14 residues. The CDR3 loop reads CNVEGQGVGETQNF. The CDR3 nucleotides read TGCAACGTTGAAGGACAGGGCGTGGGAGAGACCCAGAACTTC.

The chain couples TRBV11-2 to TRBJ2-5; possible D gene TRBD2, 5 bases. This CDR3 has 16 amino acids. CDR1 and CDR2 from the germline V gene are SGHAT and FQNNGV. Here the CDR3 reads CACSQTPGGGKETQYF. The CDR3 DNA sequence: TGTGCTTGCAGCCAAACTCCTGGCGGAGGCAAAGAGACCCAGTACTTC.